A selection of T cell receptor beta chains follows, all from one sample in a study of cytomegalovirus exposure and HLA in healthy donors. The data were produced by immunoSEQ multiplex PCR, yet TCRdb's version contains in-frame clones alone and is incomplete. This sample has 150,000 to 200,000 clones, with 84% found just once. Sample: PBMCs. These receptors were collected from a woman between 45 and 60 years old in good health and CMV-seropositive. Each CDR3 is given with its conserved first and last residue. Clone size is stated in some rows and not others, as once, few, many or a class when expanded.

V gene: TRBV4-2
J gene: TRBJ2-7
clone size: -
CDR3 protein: CASSQDYSGLAYEQYF

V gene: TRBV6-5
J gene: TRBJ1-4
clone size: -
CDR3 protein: CASSYSKAGGYEKLFF

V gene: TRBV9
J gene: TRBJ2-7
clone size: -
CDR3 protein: CASSVVGGLAGAYEQYF

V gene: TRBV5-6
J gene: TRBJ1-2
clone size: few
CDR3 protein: CASSLEGQSSYGYTF

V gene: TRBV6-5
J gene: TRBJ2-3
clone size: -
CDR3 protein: CASSFSRGTDTQYF

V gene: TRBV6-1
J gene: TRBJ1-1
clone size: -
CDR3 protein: CASSGSNRVGTEAFF

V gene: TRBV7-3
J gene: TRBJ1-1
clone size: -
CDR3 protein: CASSLSGDTEAFF

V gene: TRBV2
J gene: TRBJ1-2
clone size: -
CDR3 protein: CAIQPSSNYGYTF

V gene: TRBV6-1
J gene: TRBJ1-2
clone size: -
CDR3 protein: CASSEEGGGLNYGYTF

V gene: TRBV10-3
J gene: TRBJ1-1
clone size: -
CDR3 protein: CAARESLNTEAFF

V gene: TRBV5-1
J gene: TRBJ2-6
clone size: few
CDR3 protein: CASSFAVVPGANVLTF

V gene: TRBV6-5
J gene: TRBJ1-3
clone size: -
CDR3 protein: CASRASISGNTIYF

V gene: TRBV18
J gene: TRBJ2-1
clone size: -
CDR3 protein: CASSPAVVAGAYNEQFF

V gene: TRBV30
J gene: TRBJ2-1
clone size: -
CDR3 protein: CAWDSGGGYNEQFF

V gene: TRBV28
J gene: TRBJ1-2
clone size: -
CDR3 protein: CASSLRGGGTYGYTF

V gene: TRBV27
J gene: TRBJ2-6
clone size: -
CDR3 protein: CASTWAGASGANVLTF

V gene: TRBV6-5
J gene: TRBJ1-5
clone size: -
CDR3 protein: CASGPGQGGPQPQHF

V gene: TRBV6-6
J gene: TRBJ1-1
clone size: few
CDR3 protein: CASSYSDGDTEAFF

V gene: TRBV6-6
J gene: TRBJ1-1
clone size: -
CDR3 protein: CASNLNRDTEAFF

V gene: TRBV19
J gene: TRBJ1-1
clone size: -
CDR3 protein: CASRDQANTEAFF

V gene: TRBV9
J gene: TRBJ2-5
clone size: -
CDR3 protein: CASSVGGGGGLAPSKETQYF

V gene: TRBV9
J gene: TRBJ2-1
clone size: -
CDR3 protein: CASSVAGGTSGEQFF

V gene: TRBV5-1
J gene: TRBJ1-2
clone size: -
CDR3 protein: CASSGDSSFSYGYTF

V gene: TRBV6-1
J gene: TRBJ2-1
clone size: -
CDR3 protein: CASSAGYNEQFF

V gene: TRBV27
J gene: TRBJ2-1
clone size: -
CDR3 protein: CASRGTGNNEQFF

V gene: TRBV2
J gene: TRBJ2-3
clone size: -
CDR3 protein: CASRGGQVPDTQYF

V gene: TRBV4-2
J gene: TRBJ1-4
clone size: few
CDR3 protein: CASSQDGGEGEKLFF

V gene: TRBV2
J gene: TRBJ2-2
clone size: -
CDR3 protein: CASSVAVTGELFF

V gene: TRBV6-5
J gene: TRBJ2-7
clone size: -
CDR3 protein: CAREGQTPHEQYF

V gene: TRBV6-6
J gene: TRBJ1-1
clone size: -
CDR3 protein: CASSYSGGMNTEAFF

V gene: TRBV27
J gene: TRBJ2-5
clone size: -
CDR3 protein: CASSFAGWETQYF

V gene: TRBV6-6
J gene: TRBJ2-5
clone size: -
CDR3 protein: CASSWGDQETQYF

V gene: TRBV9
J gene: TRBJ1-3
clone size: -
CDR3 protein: CASSVQGVWSGNTIYF

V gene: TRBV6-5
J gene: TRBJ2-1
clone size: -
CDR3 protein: CASSYEAGTGFREQFF

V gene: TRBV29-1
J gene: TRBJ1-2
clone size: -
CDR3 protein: CSVEYGYHGYTF

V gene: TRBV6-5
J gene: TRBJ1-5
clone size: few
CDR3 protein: CASSTQSNQPQHF

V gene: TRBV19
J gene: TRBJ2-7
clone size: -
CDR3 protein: CASRLSGTGISYEQYF

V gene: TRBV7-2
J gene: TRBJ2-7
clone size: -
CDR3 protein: CASSYTGTDTYEQYF

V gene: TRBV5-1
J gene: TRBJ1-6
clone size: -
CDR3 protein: CASSLGIGGSPLHF

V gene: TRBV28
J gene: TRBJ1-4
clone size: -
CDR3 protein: CASSSGSATNEKLFF

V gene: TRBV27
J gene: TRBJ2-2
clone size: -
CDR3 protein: CASSSTSGGATTGELFF

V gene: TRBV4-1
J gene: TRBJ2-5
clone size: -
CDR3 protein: CASSQGGQIQETQYF

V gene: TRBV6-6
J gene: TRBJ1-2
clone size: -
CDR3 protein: CASVAAALGGYTF

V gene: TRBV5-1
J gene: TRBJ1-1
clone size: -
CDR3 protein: CASSFRGPTEAFF

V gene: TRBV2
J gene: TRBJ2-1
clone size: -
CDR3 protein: CASSVSEGGYEQFF

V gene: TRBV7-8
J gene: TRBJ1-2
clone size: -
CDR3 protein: CASSLEQNYGYTF